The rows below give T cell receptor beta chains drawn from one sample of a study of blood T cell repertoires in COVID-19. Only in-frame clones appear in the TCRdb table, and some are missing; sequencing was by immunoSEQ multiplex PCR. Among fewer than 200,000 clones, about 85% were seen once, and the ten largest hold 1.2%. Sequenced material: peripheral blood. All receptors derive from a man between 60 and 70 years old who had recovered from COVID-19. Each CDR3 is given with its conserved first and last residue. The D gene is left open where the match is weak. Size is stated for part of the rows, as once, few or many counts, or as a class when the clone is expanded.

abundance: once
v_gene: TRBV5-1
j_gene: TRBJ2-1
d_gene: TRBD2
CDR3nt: TGCGCCAGCAGCACCGGGGGGGCCGGTAAGAATGAGCAGTTCTTC
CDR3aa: CASSTGGAGKNEQFF

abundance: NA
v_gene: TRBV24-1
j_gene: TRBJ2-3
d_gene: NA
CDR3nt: TGTGCCACCAGTGACCCCCGGTGGTCGGGGGGCGCGGTAGATACGCAGTATTTT
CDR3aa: CATSDPRWSGGAVDTQYF

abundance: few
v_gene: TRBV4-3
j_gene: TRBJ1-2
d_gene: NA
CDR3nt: TGCGCCAGCAGCCAAGACGGACTGCTAGGTGGCTACACCTTC
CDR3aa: CASSQDGLLGGYTF

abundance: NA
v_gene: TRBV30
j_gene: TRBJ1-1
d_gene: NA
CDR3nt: TGTGCCTGGAGTGCCGGGACTCAGAACACTGAAGCTTTCTTT
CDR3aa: CAWSAGTQNTEAFF

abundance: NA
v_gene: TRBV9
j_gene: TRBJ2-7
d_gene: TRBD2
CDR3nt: TGTGCCAGCAGCGGAACCACTAGCGGGTCCCCCTACGAGCAGTACTTC
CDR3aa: CASSGTTSGSPYEQYF

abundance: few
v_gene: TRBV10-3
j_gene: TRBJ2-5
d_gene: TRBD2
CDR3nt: TGTGCCATCAGTGAGTTCTCGGGGGGCCAAGAGACCCAGTACTTC
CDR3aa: CAISEFSGGQETQYF

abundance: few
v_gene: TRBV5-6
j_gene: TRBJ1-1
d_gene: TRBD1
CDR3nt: TGTGCCAGCAGCTTGGGGACAGGGATAGACACTGAAGCTTTCTTT
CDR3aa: CASSLGTGIDTEAFF

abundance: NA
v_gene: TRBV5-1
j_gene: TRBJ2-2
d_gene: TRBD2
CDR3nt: TGCGCCAGCAGCTCCAGGACTAGCGGCACCGGGGAGCTGTTTTTT
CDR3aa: CASSSRTSGTGELFF

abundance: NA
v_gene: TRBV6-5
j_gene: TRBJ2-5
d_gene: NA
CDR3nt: TGTGCCAGCAGTTACTCGACCGGGGTTCAAGAGACCCAGTACTTC
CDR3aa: CASSYSTGVQETQYF

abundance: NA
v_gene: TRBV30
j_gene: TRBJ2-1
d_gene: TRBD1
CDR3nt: TGTGCCTCGGCGGGGACAGGGTCCAATGAGCAGTTCTTC
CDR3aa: CASAGTGSNEQFF

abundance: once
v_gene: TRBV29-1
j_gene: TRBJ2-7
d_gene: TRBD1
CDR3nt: TGCAGCGTTTCGACAGGGGGAGGCTACGAGCAGTACTTC
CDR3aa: CSVSTGGGYEQYF

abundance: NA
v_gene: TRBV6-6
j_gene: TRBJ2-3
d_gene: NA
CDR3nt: TGTGCCAGCAGCCTCACCGGGACAACTAGCACAGATACGCAGTATTTT
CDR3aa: CASSLTGTTSTDTQYF

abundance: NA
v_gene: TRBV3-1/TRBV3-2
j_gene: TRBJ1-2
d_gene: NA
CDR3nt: TGTGCCAGCAGCCACCGTGGGTGGCAGGGGAATTTCGGGGACGGCTACACCTTC
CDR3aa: CASSHRGWQGNFGDGYTF

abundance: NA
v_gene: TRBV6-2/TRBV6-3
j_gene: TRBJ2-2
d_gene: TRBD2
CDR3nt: TGTGCCAGCAGCGTAGCGGGGGGGCAGGCCGGGGAGCTGTTTTTT
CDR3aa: CASSVAGGQAGELFF

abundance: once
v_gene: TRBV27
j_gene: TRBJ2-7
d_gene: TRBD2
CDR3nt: TGTGCCAGCAGTCCCTCGGGACTACCCTACGAGCAGTACTTC
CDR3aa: CASSPSGLPYEQYF

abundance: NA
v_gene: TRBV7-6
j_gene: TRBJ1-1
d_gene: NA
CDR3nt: TGTGCCAGCAGTTCTGCAGGGTTCCCGAACACTGAAGCTTTCTTT
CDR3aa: CASSSAGFPNTEAFF

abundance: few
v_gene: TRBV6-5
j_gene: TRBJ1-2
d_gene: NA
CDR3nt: TGTGCCAGCAGCCTTGACAGCAGGAAGGGCTACACCTTC
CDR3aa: CASSLDSRKGYTF

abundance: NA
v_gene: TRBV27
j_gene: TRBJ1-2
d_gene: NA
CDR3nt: TGTGCCAGCAGTTTACGCGGGGGCGGCTACACCTTC
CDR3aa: CASSLRGGGYTF

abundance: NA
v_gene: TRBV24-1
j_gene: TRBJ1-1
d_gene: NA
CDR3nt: TGTGCCACCAGTGTTGGGCAGGGGCTGGGTAGAGACACTGAAGCTTTCTTT
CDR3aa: CATSVGQGLGRDTEAFF

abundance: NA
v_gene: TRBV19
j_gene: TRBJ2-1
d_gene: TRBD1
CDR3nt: TGTGCCAGTAAATCCGGACAGGGGGGCAATGAGCAGTTCTTC
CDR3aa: CASKSGQGGNEQFF

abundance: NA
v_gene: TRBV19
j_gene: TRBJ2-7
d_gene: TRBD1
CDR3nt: TGTGCCAGTAGGGATGACAGGGTTGGCGAGCAGTACTTC
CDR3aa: CASRDDRVGEQYF

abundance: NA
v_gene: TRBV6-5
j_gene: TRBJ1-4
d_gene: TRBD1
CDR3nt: TGTGCCAGCAGGTGGACAGGGACTAATGAAAAACTGTTTTTT
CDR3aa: CASRWTGTNEKLFF

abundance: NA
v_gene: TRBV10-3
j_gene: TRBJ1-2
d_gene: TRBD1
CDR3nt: TGTGCCATCAGTGAGTCCGGCTACAGACAGGGCTATGGCTACACCTTC
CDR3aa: CAISESGYRQGYGYTF

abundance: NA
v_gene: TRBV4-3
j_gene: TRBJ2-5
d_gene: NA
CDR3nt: TGCGCCAGCAGCCATTCCAGACTAGTGGCCGGGGAGACCCAGTACTTC
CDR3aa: CASSHSRLVAGETQYF

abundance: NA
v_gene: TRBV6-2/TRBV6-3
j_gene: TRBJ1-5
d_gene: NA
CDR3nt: TGTGCCAGCAGCCCGACAGGCCACAATCAGCCCCAGCATTTT
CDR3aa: CASSPTGHNQPQHF

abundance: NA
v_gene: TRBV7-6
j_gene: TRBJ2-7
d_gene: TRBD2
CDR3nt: TGTGCCAGCAGCTTAGCTGCGGGGGGCTCCTACGAGCAGTACTTC
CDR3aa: CASSLAAGGSYEQYF

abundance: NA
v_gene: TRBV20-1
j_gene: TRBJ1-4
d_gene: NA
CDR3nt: TGCAGTGCTAGTCCCATTGAGGGCGGAATTGAAAAACTGTTTTTT
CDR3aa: CSASPIEGGIEKLFF

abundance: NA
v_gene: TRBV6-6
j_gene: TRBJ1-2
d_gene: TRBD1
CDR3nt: TGTGCCAGCAGGACGCAGGGGGCGATTCTCGATGGCTACACCTTC
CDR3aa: CASRTQGAILDGYTF

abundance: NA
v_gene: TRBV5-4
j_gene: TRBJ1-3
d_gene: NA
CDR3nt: TGTGCCAGCAGCTTACAGGGAGCTGGAAACACCATATATTTT
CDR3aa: CASSLQGAGNTIYF

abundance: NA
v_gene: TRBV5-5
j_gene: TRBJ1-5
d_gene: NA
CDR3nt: TGTGCCAGCAGCCTCGTGGGGAGTCAGCCCCAGCATTTT
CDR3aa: CASSLVGSQPQHF

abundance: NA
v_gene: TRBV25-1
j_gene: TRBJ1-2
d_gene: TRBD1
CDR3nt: TGTGCCAGCGGAGATCCTGACAGGGGCGATGCTGGCTACACCTTC
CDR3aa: CASGDPDRGDAGYTF

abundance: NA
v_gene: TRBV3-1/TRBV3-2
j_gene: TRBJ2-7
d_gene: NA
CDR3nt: TGTGCCAGCAGCCAAGGGCTCGGGGACGAGCAGTACTTC
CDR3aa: CASSQGLGDEQYF

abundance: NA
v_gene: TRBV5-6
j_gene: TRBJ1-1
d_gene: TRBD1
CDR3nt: TGTGCCAGCAGCTGGGACAGGGGGCTGAACACTGAAGCTTTCTTT
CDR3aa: CASSWDRGLNTEAFF

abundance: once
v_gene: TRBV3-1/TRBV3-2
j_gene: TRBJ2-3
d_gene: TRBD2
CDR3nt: TGTGCCAGCAGCCGGAGCGGGGGCCGCACAGATACGCAGTATTTT
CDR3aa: CASSRSGGRTDTQYF

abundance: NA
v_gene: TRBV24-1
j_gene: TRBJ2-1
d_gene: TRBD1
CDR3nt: TGTGCCACCAGTGATTTCACAGGGGGCTCTTCCTACAATGAGCAGTTCTTC
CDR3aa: CATSDFTGGSSYNEQFF

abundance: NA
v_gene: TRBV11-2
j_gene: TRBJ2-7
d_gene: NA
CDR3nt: TGTGCCAGCAGCTTAAGGGGTGGTCCAGGCTCCTACGAGCAGTACTTC
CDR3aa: CASSLRGGPGSYEQYF

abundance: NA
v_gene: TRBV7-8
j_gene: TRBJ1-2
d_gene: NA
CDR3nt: TGTGCCAGCAGCTTAGGGACACCGCTATATGGCTACACCTTC
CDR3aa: CASSLGTPLYGYTF

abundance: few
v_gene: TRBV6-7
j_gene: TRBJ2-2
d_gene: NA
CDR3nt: TGTGCCAGCCCTTACATTGTCCGGGGTCGAAACCCCACCGGGGAGCTGTTTTTT
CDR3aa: CASPYIVRGRNPTGELFF

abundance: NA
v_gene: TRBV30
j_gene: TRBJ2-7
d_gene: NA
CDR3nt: TGTGCCTGGGAACCAGGGGACACCCAAACGGGGGAGCAGTACTTC
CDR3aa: CAWEPGDTQTGEQYF

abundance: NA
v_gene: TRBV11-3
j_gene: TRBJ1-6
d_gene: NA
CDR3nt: TGTGCCAGCAGCTTAGGGGCGTTTTCACCCCTCCACTTT
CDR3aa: CASSLGAFSPLHF

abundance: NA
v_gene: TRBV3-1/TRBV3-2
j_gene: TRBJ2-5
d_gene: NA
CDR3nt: TGTGCCAGCAGCCAAGATTCGGCTAGCCGGCAAGAGACCCAGTACTTC
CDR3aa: CASSQDSASRQETQYF

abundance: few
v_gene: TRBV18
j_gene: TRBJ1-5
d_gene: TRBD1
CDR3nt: TGTGCCAGCTCACCAGGGGTACAGGGGAGAAATCAGCCCCAGCATTTT
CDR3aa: CASSPGVQGRNQPQHF

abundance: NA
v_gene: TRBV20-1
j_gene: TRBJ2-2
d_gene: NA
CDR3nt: TGCAGTGCTAGTAACGGGAACACCGGGGAGCTGTTTTTT
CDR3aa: CSASNGNTGELFF

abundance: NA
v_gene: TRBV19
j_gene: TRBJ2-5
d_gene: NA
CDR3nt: TGTGCCAGTAGTACGCCTAGACCACAAGAGACCCAGTACTTC
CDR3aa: CASSTPRPQETQYF

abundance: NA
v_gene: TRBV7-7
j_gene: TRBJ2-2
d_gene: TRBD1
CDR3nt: TGTGCTAGCAGCCCCCGTTCGACAGGGCCGGGGACCGGGGAGCTGTTTTTT
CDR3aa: CASSPRSTGPGTGELFF